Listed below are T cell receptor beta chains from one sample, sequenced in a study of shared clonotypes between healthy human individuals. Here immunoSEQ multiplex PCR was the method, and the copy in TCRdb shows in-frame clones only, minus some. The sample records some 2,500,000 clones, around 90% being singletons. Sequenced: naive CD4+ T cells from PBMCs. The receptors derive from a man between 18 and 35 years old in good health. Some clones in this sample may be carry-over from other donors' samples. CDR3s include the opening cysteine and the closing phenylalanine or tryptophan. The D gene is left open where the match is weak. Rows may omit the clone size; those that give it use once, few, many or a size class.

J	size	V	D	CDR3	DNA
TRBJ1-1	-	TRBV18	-	CASSLRVDTEAFF	TGTGCCAGCTCACTCAGGGTCGACACTGAAGCTTTCTTT
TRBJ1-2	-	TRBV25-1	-	CASRRDTFGYTF	TGTGCCAGCAGACGAGACACCTTCGGCTACACCTTC
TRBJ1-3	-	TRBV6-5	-	CASSRTVGGNTIYF	TGTGCCAGCAGTCGAACAGTCGGTGGAAACACCATATATTTT
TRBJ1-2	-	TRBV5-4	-	CASSLGVSYGYTF	TGTGCCAGCAGCTTAGGTGTATCCTATGGCTACACCTTC
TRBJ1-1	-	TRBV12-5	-	CASGLQSGSEAFF	TGTGCTAGTGGTCTCCAGAGCGGGAGTGAAGCTTTCTTT
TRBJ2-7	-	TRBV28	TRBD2	CASSTGGTYEQYF	TGTGCCAGCAGTACGGGGGGGACTTACGAGCAGTACTTC
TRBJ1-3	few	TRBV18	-	CASSPGASGNTIYF	TGTGCCAGCTCACCAGGGGCCTCTGGAAACACCATATATTTT
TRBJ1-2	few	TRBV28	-	CASSSGTHYGYTF	TGTGCCAGCAGTTCCGGGACACACTATGGCTACACCTTC
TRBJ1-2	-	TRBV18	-	CASSPGYQGPEGYGYTF	TGTGCCAGCTCACCAGGTTATCAGGGGCCGGAGGGCTATGGCTACACCTTC
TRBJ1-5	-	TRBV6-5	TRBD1	CASRTGGASNQPQHF	TGTGCCAGCAGGACAGGGGGGGCGAGCAATCAGCCCCAGCATTTT
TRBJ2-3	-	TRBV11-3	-	CASSEGGSTDTQYF	TGTGCCAGCAGTGAAGGTGGCAGCACAGATACGCAGTATTTT
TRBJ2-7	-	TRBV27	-	CASGIYEQYF	TGTGCCAGCGGTATCTACGAGCAGTACTTC
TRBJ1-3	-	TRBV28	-	CASSWSGPGNTIYF	TGTGCCAGCAGCTGGTCGGGGCCTGGAAACACCATATATTTT
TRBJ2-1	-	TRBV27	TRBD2	CASSPRGDFGQFF	TGTGCCAGCAGTCCTCGGGGGGACTTTGGGCAGTTCTTC
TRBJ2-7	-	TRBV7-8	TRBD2	CASSLAASGSYEQYF	TGTGCCAGCAGCTTAGCAGCCAGCGGGAGCTACGAGCAGTACTTC
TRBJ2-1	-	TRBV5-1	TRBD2	CASSLTSGSNEQFF	TGCGCCAGCAGCCTGACTAGCGGGAGCAATGAGCAGTTCTTC
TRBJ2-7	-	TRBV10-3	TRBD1	CAISERQGIYEQYF	TGTGCCATCAGTGAACGACAGGGGATCTACGAGCAGTACTTC
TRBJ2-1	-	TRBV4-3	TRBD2	CASSHTLAGGYLSGQFF	TGCGCCAGCAGCCATACACTAGCGGGGGGGTACCTCAGTGGGCAGTTCTTC
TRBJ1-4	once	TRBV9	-	CASSVEKASQGRNEKLFF	TGTGCCAGCAGCGTAGAAAAGGCTAGCCAGGGCCGCAATGAAAAACTGTTTTTT
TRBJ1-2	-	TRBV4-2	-	CASSQDRGHYGYTF	TGTGCCAGCAGCCAAGACAGGGGCCACTATGGCTACACCTTC
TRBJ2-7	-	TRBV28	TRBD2	CASSSSGRSSYEQYF	TGTGCCAGCAGTTCTAGCGGGAGGAGCTCCTACGAGCAGTACTTC
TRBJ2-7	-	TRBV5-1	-	CASTPSDVSYEQYF	TGCGCCAGCACTCCGTCGGACGTCTCCTACGAGCAGTACTTC
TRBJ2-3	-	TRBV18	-	CASSQGSRSGPTDTQYF	TGTGCCAGCTCGCAGGGTAGTAGGAGCGGTCCCACAGATACGCAGTATTTT
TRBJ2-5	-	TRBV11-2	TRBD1	CASRNQGAPGTQYF	TGTGCCAGCAGAAACCAGGGGGCGCCCGGGACCCAGTACTTC
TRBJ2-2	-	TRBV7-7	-	CASRPSTNGELFF	TGTGCCAGCAGACCTTCGACGAACGGGGAGCTGTTTTTT
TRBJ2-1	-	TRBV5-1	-	CASGGTSYNEQFF	TGCGCCAGCGGCGGGACCTCCTACAATGAGCAGTTCTTC
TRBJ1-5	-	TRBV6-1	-	CASSEQRGGQPQHF	TGTGCCAGCAGTGAACAAAGGGGCGGTCAGCCCCAGCATTTT
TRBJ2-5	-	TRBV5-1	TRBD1	CASSEGQGAQETQYF	TGCGCCAGCAGCGAGGGACAGGGGGCTCAGGAGACCCAGTACTTC